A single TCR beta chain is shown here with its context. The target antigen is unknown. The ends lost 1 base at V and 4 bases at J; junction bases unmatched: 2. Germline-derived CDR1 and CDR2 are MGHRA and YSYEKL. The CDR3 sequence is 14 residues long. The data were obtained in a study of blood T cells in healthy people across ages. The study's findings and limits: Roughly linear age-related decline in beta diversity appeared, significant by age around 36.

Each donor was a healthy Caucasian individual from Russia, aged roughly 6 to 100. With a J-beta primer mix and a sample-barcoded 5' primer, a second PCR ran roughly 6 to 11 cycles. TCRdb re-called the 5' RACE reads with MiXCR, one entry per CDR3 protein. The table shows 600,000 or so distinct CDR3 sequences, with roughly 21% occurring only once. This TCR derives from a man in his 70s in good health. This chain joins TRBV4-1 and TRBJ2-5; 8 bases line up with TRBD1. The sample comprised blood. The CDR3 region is CASSQVGQGETQYF. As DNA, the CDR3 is TGCGCCAGCAGCCAAGTAGGACAGGGAGAGACCCAGTACTTC.